In its sample, the clone carrying this T cell receptor beta chain was seen a few times. TCRdb ran MiXCR on the RT-PCR reads and lists one entry per CDR3 protein. The sample consists of 98,000 or so distinct CDR3 sequences, approximately 35% of them appearing once. This sample was taken from a study of patients and donors after allogeneic stem cell transplantation. Germline V lookup: CDR1 ENHRY, CDR2 SYGVKD. V dropped 7 bases and J dropped 6; count of bases not matched to a gene: 10. This CDR3 comprises 14 residues. Source material: blood, either unsorted or a sorted T cell fraction (not recorded which). The source is a human donor who was either an allogeneic HSCT recipient or a stem cell or donor lymphocyte infusion donor (not recorded which). It is not recorded whose cells these are; they may come from a transplant donor. This chain joins TRBV10-3 and TRBJ2-3, with TRBD1 matching over 7 bases. The CDR3: CAIKGAIPLDTQYF. The CDR3 DNA reads TGTGCCATCAAGGGGGCCATACCTCTGGATACGCAGTATTTT.